The text below deals with one TCR beta chain. This sample was included in a study of T cells in Graves' hyperthyroidism and ophthalmopathy. Using RNA transcripts as the source, TCR beta CDR3 regions were amplified. The TCR CDR3 first-round RT-PCR relied on the HTBI primer set. TCRdb reprocessed the multiplex PCR reads via MiXCR and lists one record per CDR3 protein. The sample shows about 640,000 distinct CDR3 sequences, around 21% of them seen only once. Patients were excluded because of uncontrolled infection, other autoimmune disease, pregnancy or lactation. Germline V lookup: CDR1 LNHDA, CDR2 SQIVND (reference sequence). The CDR3 totals 18 residues. V dropped 5 bases and J dropped 5 bases, with 28 bases sitting between them.

Sequenced input: blood. The TCR sequence derives from a man aged 30 to 45 with Graves' ophthalmopathy. This chain joins TRBV19 and TRBJ2-7, with D tentatively TRBD1 or TRBD2 (5 bases each). The CDR3 nucleotides read TGTGCCAGTAGTGCCGAGGCCCTGGGATGGGACCCTATCCACGAGCAGTACTTC. Translation: CASSAEALGWDPIHEQYF.